Listed here are 19 T cell receptor beta chains from one sample, sequenced in a study of identical twins. TCRdb recomputed calls from the 5' RACE reads with MiXCR, one row per CDR3 protein. The sample lists a few hundred thousand distinct CDR3 sequences; 8.5% to 10% were seen once. Source material: naive T cells sorted from blood. The receptor source for this set is a woman aged 45-65 years in good health.

The V gene is TRBV10-2, the J gene TRBJ2-3; D is unresolved. The length of the CDR3 is 14 residues. Germline V gives CDR1 WSHSY, CDR2 SAAADI. Trimming removed 6 bases from V and 0 bases from J, with 10 bases in between. The CDR3 coding sequence is TGCGCCAGCAGCTCAGTCGGGAGCACAGATACGCAGTATTTT. Translation: CASSSVGSTDTQYF.

This clonotype was found a few times. This chain joins TRBV7-2 and TRBJ1-1; no definite D call. Between the trimmed V and J ends, which lost 2 bases and 5 bases, there was a span of 9 bases. This CDR3 has 13 amino acids. The germline V gene encodes CDR1 SGHTA and CDR2 FQGNSA. The CDR3 DNA sequence: TGTGCCAGCAGCTTACGACGGACGACTGAAGCTTTCTTT. As protein: CASSLRRTTEAFF.

This clonotype came up a few times. The chain combines TRBV5-1 with TRBJ2-3; D not resolved. The CDR3 runs to 14 residues. Trimming took 1 base from V and 4 from J, leaving 10 bases between them. CDR1 is SGHRS, CDR2 YFSETQ, per germline. CDR3: CASSLPWLADTQYF. In DNA, the CDR3 is TGCGCCAGCAGCTTGCCCTGGCTTGCAGATACGCAGTATTTT. The full variable domain, its missing parts supplied by reference TRBV5-1 and TRBJ2-3, is KAGVTQTPRYLIKTRGQQVTLSCSPISGHRSVSWYQQTPGQGLQFLFEYFSETQRNKGNFPGRFSGRQFSNSRSEMNVSTLELGDSALYLCASSLPWLADTQYFGPGTRLTVL.

The V gene is TRBV29-1, the J gene TRBJ2-7; 8 positions agree with TRBD2. Trimming removed 6 bases from V and 3 bases from J; junction bases left unmatched: 7. The CDR3 has 13 residues. Germline values: CDR1 SQVTM, CDR2 ANQGSEA. CDR3 in amino acids: CSVGAGVSYEQYF. The CDR3 DNA reads as TGCAGCGTCGGAGCGGGAGTTAGCTACGAGCAGTACTTC.

The chain uses TRBV24-1 and TRBJ2-1; perhaps TRBD2 as D (6 bases). Germline CDR1 is KGHDR and CDR2 is SFDVKD. This CDR3 comprises 18 residues. V was cut by 3 bases and J by 0 bases, with 17 bases left in between. DNA for the CDR3: TGTGCCACCAGTGATCCGCCTCCAGGGAGGAGCTCCTACAATGAGCAGTTCTTC. It yields the protein CATSDPPPGRSSYNEQFF.

This clonotype has a count of ten or more. This rearrangement joins TRBV2 to TRBJ2-3; 11 bases align to TRBD2. The CDR3 has 17 residues. The V gene end was trimmed by 8 bases and the J gene end by 2 bases; junction bases not matched to a gene: 12. CDR1 and CDR2 from the germline V gene are SNHLY and FYNNEI. For the CDR3, the DNA is TGTGCCAGCGGGATTCCGGGACTAGCGGACGCCACAGATACGCAGTATTTT. This encodes CASGIPGLADATDTQYF.

This clonotype showed up just a few times. The DNA of the CDR3 is TGTGCTAGTGGTCCGGGGGAGACCCAGTACTTC. As protein: CASGPGETQYF. The rearrangement joins TRBV12-5 to TRBJ2-5; TRBD2 is a possible D gene (5 bases). V was trimmed by 5 bases and J by 5 bases, leaving 6 bases between them. There are 11 residues in the CDR3. The germline V gene encodes CDR1 LGHNT and CDR2 FRNRAP.

This clonotype was picked up a small number of times. The chain is built from TRBV4-1 and TRBJ1-4; the D gene is possibly TRBD1 (5 bases). The CDR3 sequence is 16 residues long. V gave up 0 bases and J gave up 0 bases, with 8 bases separating them. Germline lookup yields CDR1 MGHRA and CDR2 YSYEKL. The CDR3 region has the DNA TGCGCCAGCAGCCAAGATGGGGGAACAACTAATGAAAAACTGTTTTTT. Translating it yields CASSQDGGTTNEKLFF.

There are many counts of this clonotype. This chain joins TRBV12-3 or TRBV12-4 and TRBJ2-5; 9 nucleotides match TRBD2. The CDR3 contains 14 residues. The junction had 5 bases not matched to a gene; V was cut back by 5 bases and J by 4 bases. The CDR3 DNA sequence: TGTGCCAGCAGTCTTAGCGGGGGCGGAGAGACCCAGTACTTC. It specifies CASSLSGGGETQYF.

This clonotype was detected a few times. This chain links TRBV7-2 with TRBJ1-2; D perhaps matches TRBD1 (5 bases). Germline CDR1 is SGHTA and CDR2 is FQGNSA. This CDR3 region has 15 residues. V was cut by 1 base and J by 8 bases, with 17 bases left in between. CDR3 sequence reads: CASSLVLGQGKGYTF. In DNA form, the CDR3 reads TGTGCCAGCAGCTTAGTTTTAGGTCAGGGAAAAGGCTACACCTTC.

V usage is TRBV12-3 or TRBV12-4 and J usage is TRBJ2-7, with 7 bases identical to TRBD1. V lost 4 bases, J lost 3 bases, and 6 bases stayed unmatched. CDR3 size: 14 residues. CDR3 in amino acids: CASSSGTDNYEQYF. For the CDR3, the DNA is TGTGCCAGCAGTTCCGGGACAGATAACTACGAGCAGTACTTC.

This clonotype was recorded a few times. This chain connects TRBV7-8 to TRBJ1-5, with 10 bases that match TRBD1. This CDR3 is built from 16 residues. CDR1 and CDR2 from the germline V gene are SGHVS and FQNEAQ. J gave up 4 bases and V 4 bases, and 7 bases lay outside the gene matches. As DNA, the CDR3 is TGTGCCAGCAGCTCAAGACAGGGGGCATCAAATCAGCCCCAGCATTTT. Encoded protein: CASSSRQGASNQPQHF.

Concerning this clonotype: Sequence at one end of the junction differs from germline and may be a read error. The rearrangement joins TRBV27 to TRBJ2-7, with 9 bases identical to TRBD1. The CDR3 has 14 amino acids. The germline V gene has CDR1 MNHEY and CDR2 SMNVEV (reference sequence). The CDR3 spells CASRPGQGFYELYF. The CDR3 nucleotides are TGTGCCAGCAGACCGGGACAGGGTTTTTACGAGCTGTACTTC.

In this sample, this clonotype turned up a few times. The chain uses TRBV7-8 and TRBJ2-7; D is uncertain. Germline CDR1 SGHVS, CDR2 FQNEAQ. V gave up 3 bases and J gave up 6 bases, with 12 bases separating them. The length of the CDR3 is 13 residues. The CDR3 region has the DNA TGTGCCAGCAGCTTCGAATCGTTTCTCGAGCAGTACGTC. Protein: CASSFESFLEQYV.

V is TRBV20-1 and J is TRBJ1-6; 7 nucleotides line up with TRBD1. V was clipped by 6 bases and J by 9 bases; unmatched bases: 11. Germline loops: CDR1 DFQATT, CDR2 SNEGSKA (reference sequence). This CDR3 region has 14 residues. CDR3 nucleotide sequence: TGCAGTGCCAGAACCGGGACAGCCTTTTCACCCCTCCACTTT. Translating gives CSARTGTAFSPLHF.

The chain has TRBV29-1 and TRBJ1-5, with TRBD1 as a possible D gene (6 bases). Germline V CDR1 and CDR2: SQVTM, ANQGSEA. This CDR3 is 10 amino acids long. As DNA, the CDR3 is TGCATCCCCCGGGCAGGGGCCCAGCATTTT. Translation: CIPRAGAQHF.

This clonotype was recorded many times. The J gene is TRBJ1-5, the V gene TRBV20-1; D gene unclear. Trimming removed 5 bases at V and 1 base at J, with 12 bases between. The CDR3 contains 14 residues. The germline gives CDR1 DFQATT, CDR2 SNEGSKA (reference sequence). In DNA form, the CDR3 reads TGCAGTGCTGCAGCCAGTTTCAGCAATCAGCCCCAGCATTTT. This gives the protein CSAAASFSNQPQHF.

Only a few counts were recorded for this clonotype. The chain couples TRBV24-1 to TRBJ2-5, with D perhaps TRBD2 (6 bases). The V gene lost 2 bases and the J gene lost 4 bases, with 10 bases spanning the gap. Germline V gene data show CDR1 as KGHDR and CDR2 as SFDVKD. The CDR3 is 14 amino acids. CDR3 in amino acids: CATSDSDYGETQYF. The CDR3 bases are TGTGCCACCAGTGATTCGGACTATGGAGAGACCCAGTACTTC.

This clonotype was counted ten times or more. This chain joins TRBV7-9 and TRBJ1-5, with D unresolved. Trimming removed 6 bases from V and 9 bases from J, with 9 bases in between. This CDR3 has 11 residues. Germline values: CDR1 SEHNR, CDR2 FQNEAQ (reference sequence). The CDR3 is CASRRTGPQHF. DNA for the CDR3: TGTGCCAGCAGAAGAACCGGGCCCCAGCATTTT.